The rows below give T cell receptor beta chains drawn from one sample of a study of CD8 T cells in Susac syndrome. MiXCR was run by TCRdb on the immunoSEQ multiplex PCR reads, yielding one entry per CDR3 protein. Here the sample spans 150,000 to 200,000 distinct CDR3 sequences, about 94% being singletons. The sequenced material came from CD4+ T cells from PBMCs. The receptor set was obtained from a human donor in good health. CDR3s leave out the opening cysteine and the closing phenylalanine or tryptophan. The D gene is left open where the match is weak.

d_gene,v_gene,j_gene,CDR3aa
.,TRBV3-1,TRBJ2-5,ASSWEGDQETQY
TRBD1,TRBV5-1,TRBJ2-7,ASSDPGGDYEQY
.,TRBV14,TRBJ2-7,ASSQGTRDSYEQY
TRBD2,TRBV11-3,TRBJ2-1,ASSLGVAGETYNEQF
.,TRBV5-1,TRBJ2-7,ASSFGGRDYEQY
.,TRBV29-1,TRBJ2-5,SAPGHQQETQY
.,TRBV19,TRBJ1-2,ASSRGRYGYT
.,TRBV2,TRBJ1-2,ATRQETNYGYT
.,TRBV12-5,TRBJ1-1,ASGLRVNTEAF
.,TRBV3-1,TRBJ2-2,ASSHAGTRYLNTGELF
TRBD2,TRBV5-5,TRBJ2-5,ASSSGLTETQY
.,TRBV29-1,TRBJ1-2,SVYMPNYGYT
TRBD2,TRBV5-1,TRBJ2-7,ASSPTGGLQGEQY
.,TRBV7-9,TRBJ2-6,ASSLALYGVRSGANVLT
.,TRBV3-1,TRBJ2-7,ASTPWSGSYEQY
.,TRBV5-1,TRBJ2-3,ASSLRTSTDTQY
.,TRBV3-1,TRBJ2-2,ASSQSTGELF
.,TRBV7-9,TRBJ1-1,ASSSTDVAF
TRBD2,TRBV6-2/TRBV6-3,TRBJ2-1,ASKVVSKTSGTYNEQF
.,TRBV7-2,TRBJ1-1,ASSPRAGGTEAF
.,TRBV12-3/TRBV12-4,TRBJ1-2,ASSASWTHYGYT
.,TRBV6-2/TRBV6-3,TRBJ1-1,ASRQELSYTEAF
TRBD1,TRBV30,TRBJ2-7,AWSTIKRDRESSYEQY
.,TRBV19,TRBJ2-2,ASSFGTPGLTGELF
.,TRBV14,TRBJ1-1,ASSQELGGTEAF
TRBD2,TRBV9,TRBJ2-2,ASRQAGGQNTGELF
.,TRBV20-1,TRBJ2-5,SARDVQQETQY
.,TRBV7-3,TRBJ2-5,ASSSTPEETQY
TRBD1,TRBV12-3/TRBV12-4,TRBJ2-7,ASSSPDRGSAYEQY
.,TRBV5-1,TRBJ1-1,ASSLVGIEAF
.,TRBV19,TRBJ1-1,ASSIGPSTEAF
TRBD2,TRBV2,TRBJ2-5,ASSDWGLAGGKTQY
.,TRBV7-7,TRBJ2-1,ASSQLQDYNEQF
.,TRBV9,TRBJ2-5,ASSVGGYQETQY
TRBD1,TRBV20-1,TRBJ1-6,SARDSGTGSNSPLH
.,TRBV3-1,TRBJ2-1,ASSQAHEQF
TRBD2,TRBV2,TRBJ2-1,ASLLAGGKYNEQF
.,TRBV2,TRBJ2-7,ASSRAGVYEQY
TRBD2,TRBV5-4,TRBJ2-7,ASSPRTSGGQDEQY
TRBD1,TRBV5-1,TRBJ1-1,ASSSLLGGFHTEAF
TRBD2,TRBV20-1,TRBJ2-3,SASNAGGRGDTQY
.,TRBV19,TRBJ1-2,ASSPQVFYGYT
.,TRBV14,TRBJ2-7,ASSPSYSSSYEQY
TRBD2,TRBV9,TRBJ2-3,ASSAGLLFTDTQY
.,TRBV5-1,TRBJ1-4,ASSFVAGNEKLF